Below are 3 T cell receptor beta chains sequenced from a single sample in a study of T-cell memory formation after mild COVID-19. TCRdb itself ran the 5' RACE reads through MiXCR, one entry per CDR3 protein. The data contain about 470,000 distinct CDR3 sequences, approximately 23% of them singletons. Sequencing used PBMCs or a T cell subset sorted from them (not recorded which). These receptors were obtained from an adult woman who had mild COVID-19 (a few samples of this study predate the infection). Cell type and time point are not known.

The chain links TRBV2 to TRBJ2-5; TRBD2 agrees at 11 bases. The germline CDR1 and CDR2 sequences are SNHLY and FYNNEI. The CDR3 length is 16 residues. Trimming removed 4 bases from V and 4 bases from J; junction bases left unmatched: 8. The DNA for the CDR3 is TGTGCCAGCAGTGGTCTAGCGGGGGGTTTGGGAGAGACCCAGTACTTC. Translation gives CASSGLAGGLGETQYF.

This clonotype was found a few times. This chain connects TRBV4-1 to TRBJ2-1, with D possibly matching TRBD2 (5 bases). The length of the CDR3 is 12 residues. Germline-derived CDR1 and CDR2 are MGHRA and YSYEKL. The germline V and J ends were trimmed by 1 base and 9 bases, with 7 bases remaining between them. Here the CDR3 DNA reads TGCGCCAGCAGCCAAGGAGGGATTGAGCAGTTCTTC. Translated, it gives CASSQGGIEQFF.

The chain joins TRBV4-2 to TRBJ2-7, with TRBD2 as a possible D gene (6 bases). Germline CDR1 is LGHNA and CDR2 is YNFKEQ. Trimming stripped 0 bases from V and 2 bases from J, with 11 bases between. The CDR3 runs 15 residues. CDR3 DNA: TGTGCCAGCAGCCAAGATGGCGGGACCCCCTACGAGCAGTACTTC. This sequence encodes CASSQDGGTPYEQYF.